These T cell receptor beta chains were read from a single sample in a study of blood T cell repertoires in COVID-19. The protocol was immunoSEQ multiplex PCR, while the TCRdb copy is restricted to in-frame clones and leaves out a portion. Of approximately 280,000 clones in the sample, 75% to 90% are singletons; the top ten hold 11%. The sample comprised peripheral blood. The receptors come from a woman between 65 and 79 years old with acute or convalescent COVID-19. Each CDR3 is given with its conserved first and last residue. The order of the fields is CDR3 length, D gene, clone size, J gene, V gene, CDR3 protein, CDR3 DNA. The D gene is left open where the match is weak. Expanded clones get a size class; other rows say once, few or many, or leave the size out.

>15|.|once|TRBJ1-1|TRBV6-5
CASSPWTVQDTEAFF
TGTGCCAGCAGCCCCTGGACAGTCCAGGACACTGAAGCTTTCTTT
>13|TRBD2|few|TRBJ2-7|TRBV30
CAWSGGGLDEQYF
TGTGCCTGGAGCGGGGGGGGGCTTGACGAGCAGTACTTC
>14|.|once|TRBJ1-1|TRBV29-1
CSAVQGSGDTEAFF
TGCAGCGCTGTGCAGGGTTCGGGTGACACTGAAGCTTTCTTT
>15|TRBD1|.|TRBJ1-6|TRBV7-2
CASSLVGQSHSPLHF
TGTGCCAGCAGCTTAGTGGGACAGTCCCATTCACCCCTCCACTTT
>14|.|.|TRBJ1-2|TRBV6-4
CASRGEGSRAGYTF
TGTGCCAGCAGGGGGGAGGGGTCGCGAGCTGGCTACACCTTC
>16|.|few|TRBJ1-1|TRBV19
CASLGAQESMNTEAFF
TGTGCCAGTCTAGGGGCACAGGAGTCTATGAACACTGAAGCTTTCTTT
>13|.|.|TRBJ1-1|TRBV10-3
CAISAKPGVQAFF
TGTGCCATCAGTGCCAAGCCAGGGGTTCAAGCTTTCTTT
>13|TRBD1|.|TRBJ1-1|TRBV5-1
CASSVTGGKVAFF
TGCGCCAGCAGCGTAACAGGGGGTAAGGTAGCTTTCTTT
>16|TRBD2|once|TRBJ2-1|TRBV6-5
CASSYGGGDFLNEQFF
TGTGCCAGCAGTTACGGCGGGGGAGATTTCCTTAATGAGCAGTTCTTC
>16|TRBD2|once|TRBJ2-3|TRBV7-2
CASSTRLAGNTDTQYF
TGTGCCAGCAGCACGCGACTAGCGGGGAACACAGATACGCAGTATTTT
>17|.|once|TRBJ1-3|TRBV7-3
CASSLGTSRLSGNTIYF
TGTGCCAGCAGCTTAGGGACATCCCGGCTCTCTGGAAACACCATATATTTT
>13|TRBD1|.|TRBJ1-2|TRBV7-9
CASSFGQGGGYTF
TGTGCCAGCAGTTTCGGACAGGGGGGTGGCTACACCTTC
>17|.|.|TRBJ2-1|TRBV25-1
CASSDTKVPPTGNEQFF
TGTGCCAGCAGTGATACGAAGGTACCTCCCACCGGGAATGAGCAGTTCTTC
>17|.|.|TRBJ1-3|TRBV4-1
CASSPLERGNAGNTIYF
TGCGCCAGCAGCCCTTTGGAGCGGGGTAACGCTGGAAACACCATATATTTT
>17|TRBD2|.|TRBJ2-3|TRBV23-1
CASSQGGGRATTDTQYF
TGCGCCAGCAGTCAGGGCGGGGGGAGAGCTACCACTGATACGCAGTATTTT
>15|.|.|TRBJ1-1|TRBV7-2
CASSLAGGVASEAFF
TGTGCCAGCAGCTTAGCTGGCGGGGTAGCGAGTGAAGCTTTCTTT
>15|.|.|TRBJ2-3|TRBV21-1
CASSIPLAGPTTQYF
TGTGCCAGCAGCATACCGCTAGCGGGGCCTACTACGCAGTATTTT
>13|.|.|TRBJ2-3|TRBV5-1
CASSWGGEDTQYF
TGCGCCAGCAGCTGGGGGGGCGAAGATACGCAGTATTTT
>16|TRBD1|.|TRBJ1-1|TRBV12-5
CASGLNGQGGNTEAFF
TGTGCTAGTGGCCTTAACGGACAGGGGGGGAACACTGAAGCTTTCTTT
>14|.|once|TRBJ1-4|TRBV6-5
CASSRAGLGEKLFF
TGTGCCAGCAGTCGTGCAGGGTTAGGAGAAAAACTGTTTTTT
>21|TRBD2|.|TRBJ2-1|TRBV10-3
CAISESIILAGGERRYNEQFF
TGTGCCATCAGTGAGTCGATTATCCTAGCGGGGGGCGAAAGAAGGTACAATGAGCAGTTCTTC
>14|TRBD1|once|TRBJ1-2|TRBV2
CASGGTGENYGYTF
TGTGCCAGCGGGGGGACAGGGGAGAACTATGGCTACACCTTC
>13|.|.|TRBJ1-1|TRBV12-5
CASGLGLNTEAFF
TGTGCTAGTGGTTTGGGGCTGAACACTGAAGCTTTCTTT
>13|.|.|TRBJ1-1|TRBV7-2
CASSLRRNTEAFF
TGTGCCAGCAGCTTACGGAGGAACACTGAAGCTTTCTTT
>15|TRBD2|.|TRBJ2-1|TRBV3-1/TRBV3-2
CASSSSGGTDNEQFF
TGTGCCAGCAGCTCAAGCGGGGGGACGGACAATGAGCAGTTCTTC
>17|.|.|TRBJ2-1|TRBV21-1
CASSKGDCQVVGNEQFF
TGTGCCAGCAGCAAAGGAGATTGTCAGGTCGTTGGCAATGAGCAGTTCTTC
>14|TRBD1|.|TRBJ2-7|TRBV9
CASSVRGSSYEQYF
TGTGCCAGCAGCGTCAGGGGGAGCTCCTACGAGCAGTACTTC
>15|.|.|TRBJ1-2|TRBV3-1/TRBV3-2
CASSQLRDSPYGYTF
TGTGCCAGCAGCCAGCTCCGGGACTCACCTTATGGCTACACCTTC
>14|TRBD2|.|TRBJ2-3|TRBV7-3
CASSLSGGADTQYF
TGTGCCAGCAGCTTAAGCGGGGGGGCAGATACGCAGTATTTT
>17|TRBD2|.|TRBJ2-3|TRBV24-1
CATSGGAGSGVTDTQYF
TGTGCCACCAGTGGAGGGGCGGGTAGCGGGGTCACAGATACGCAGTATTTT
>15|TRBD2|.|TRBJ2-1|TRBV5-4
CASSLQAGGYNEQFF
TGTGCCAGCAGCTTGCAGGCGGGGGGATACAATGAGCAGTTCTTC
>19|TRBD2|few|TRBJ2-4|TRBV18
CASSPRTSGGALGKNIQYF
TGTGCCAGCTCACCTCGGACTAGCGGGGGGGCCCTCGGCAAAAACATTCAGTACTTC
>16|.|.|TRBJ1-4|TRBV3-1/TRBV3-2
CASSRTDRSTNEKLFF
TGTGCCAGCAGCCGGACCGACAGGTCGACTAATGAAAAACTGTTTTTT
>17|.|.|TRBJ2-6|TRBV13
CASRYLREPSGANVLTF
TGTGCCAGCAGATATCTCAGGGAACCCTCTGGGGCCAACGTCCTGACTTTC
>13|.|.|TRBJ2-3|TRBV6-5
CASSWGLSGTQYF
TGTGCCAGCTCCTGGGGCCTCTCGGGTACGCAGTATTTT
>16|TRBD2|.|TRBJ2-1|TRBV7-9
CASSLFKSGGEVEQFF
TGTGCCAGCAGCCTCTTCAAGAGCGGGGGGGAGGTTGAGCAGTTCTTC
>15|.|.|TRBJ2-3|TRBV9
CASSVEAGRTDTQYF
TGTGCCAGCAGCGTAGAAGCGGGCCGCACAGATACGCAGTATTTT
>14|TRBD1|once|TRBJ1-4|TRBV2
CASRGGQGREKLFF
TGTGCCAGCAGAGGGGGACAGGGACGAGAAAAACTGTTTTTT
>14|.|.|TRBJ1-1|TRBV6-5
CASSAGTKNTEAFF
TGTGCCAGCAGCGCCGGGACAAAGAACACTGAAGCTTTCTTT
>13|.|.|TRBJ2-5|TRBV5-1
CASSLQGRETQYF
TGCGCCAGCAGCTTACAGGGACGGGAGACCCAGTACTTC
>14|.|.|TRBJ1-6|TRBV9
CASSVGGGISPLHF
TGTGCCAGCAGCGTGGGGGGGGGAATTTCACCCCTCCACTTT
>14|.|once|TRBJ2-1|TRBV2
CASSEAWAGNEQFF
TGTGCCAGCAGTGAGGCTTGGGCGGGGAATGAGCAGTTCTTC
>13|TRBD2|.|TRBJ2-1|TRBV10-3
CAIGVAGYNEQFF
TGTGCCATCGGGGTAGCGGGGTACAATGAGCAGTTCTTC
>13|TRBD1|once|TRBJ1-2|TRBV5-4
CASSLDRGGGYTF
TGTGCCAGCAGCTTGGACAGGGGTGGTGGCTACACCTTC
>16|TRBD2|.|TRBJ2-1|TRBV7-9
CASSPPGAGGDNEQFF
TGTGCCAGCAGCCCACCGGGGGCGGGGGGTGACAATGAGCAGTTCTTC
>14|.|.|TRBJ1-2|TRBV7-6
CASSLGGPQIGYTF
TGTGCCAGCAGCTTAGGGGGGCCTCAGATTGGCTACACCTTC
>13|.|.|TRBJ1-3|TRBV15
CATSRVGRDTIYF
TGTGCCACCAGCAGAGTGGGGAGGGACACCATATATTTT
>14|TRBD1|.|TRBJ1-2|TRBV11-2
CASSLTGGNYGYTF
TGTGCCAGCAGCTTAACAGGGGGCAATTATGGCTACACCTTC
>15|.|.|TRBJ1-2|TRBV6-5
CASSPTSGGLYGYTF
TGTGCCAGCAGTCCGACCTCCGGCGGTCTCTATGGCTACACCTTC
>16|TRBD2|.|TRBJ2-1|TRBV3-1/TRBV3-2
CASTKGLAGVYNEQFF
TGTGCCAGCACCAAAGGACTAGCGGGGGTATACAATGAGCAGTTCTTC